The 2 T cell receptor beta chains in this list originate from one sample, sequenced in a study of response to subunit inactivated influenza vaccine. TCRdb recomputed calls from the RT-PCR reads with MiXCR, one row per CDR3 protein. The sample yields just under 550,000 distinct CDR3 sequences, 20% to 25% seen once. The data were also submitted as part of a second study, on T cells expressing NK-cell markers. From that study: In generating TCR beta cDNA, 5'RACE template switching with UMIs was used.

This material consisted of CD4+ T cells sorted from PBMCs, taken less than 13 days after vaccination. The receptors stem from a man aged 50-59 years who received an inactivated influenza vaccine.

In its sample, this clonotype was seen a few times. The V gene is TRBV5-5, the J gene TRBJ2-6; D is perhaps TRBD1 (5 bases). The CDR3 is 16 residues long. Germline assignment: CDR1 SGHKS and CDR2 YYEKEE (reference sequence). The germline V and J ends were trimmed by 4 bases and 2 bases, with 13 bases remaining between them. For the CDR3, the DNA is TGTGCCAGCAGCAGACAGCAGGGTGCTGGGGCCAACGTCCTGACTTTC. This gives the protein CASSRQQGAGANVLTF. Drawing the rest from reference TRBV5-5 and TRBJ2-6, the complete variable domain is DAGVTQSPTHLIKTRGQQVTLRCSPISGHKSVSWYQQVLGQGPQFIFQYYEKEERGRGNFPDRFSARQFPNYSSELNVNALLLGDSALYLCASSRQQGAGANVLTFGAGSRLTVL.

The chain recombines TRBV28 with TRBJ2-7; a possible D gene is TRBD2 (7 bases). Trimming shortened V by 6 bases and J by 2 bases, and 17 bases separated the two germline ends. CDR1 is MDHEN and CDR2 is SYDVKM in the germline V gene. This CDR3 contains 15 residues. The CDR3 protein is CASSPSLGGAYEQYF. The CDR3 bases are TGTGCCAGCAGCCCTTCGTTAGGGGGGGCCTACGAGCAGTACTTC.